The 21 T cell receptor beta chains presented below share a single source sample, sequenced in a study of blood T cell repertoires in COVID-19. Data came from immunoSEQ multiplex PCR; TCRdb stores just in-frame clones and leaves some out. This sample carries about 310,000 clones, roughly 89% of them seen once, and the ten largest clones take 0.95% to 1.3%. The sequenced material came from peripheral blood. The receptors derive from a woman aged 40 to 50 with COVID-19, enrolled during active disease.

The chain joins TRBV27 to TRBJ1-6; unclear D gene. CDR1 is MNHEY and CDR2 is SMNVEV in the germline V gene (reference sequence). Trimming took off 8 bases at V and 10 bases at J, with 6 bases between the two ends. This CDR3 comprises 10 residues. For the CDR3, the DNA is TGTGCCAGCGGAGGGTCACCCCTCCACTTT. Translation gives CASGGSPLHF.

This clone was seen a few times. The J gene is TRBJ1-1, the V gene TRBV5-1; the D gene is possibly TRBD1 (6 bases). The CDR3 length is 14 residues. V was clipped by 4 bases and J by 3 bases, with 13 bases between them. Per the germline V gene, CDR1 is SGHRS and CDR2 is YFSETQ. The CDR3 DNA reads as TGCGCCAGCAGCCCGACGGGGGGGCACACTGAAGCTTTCTTT. This sequence encodes CASSPTGGHTEAFF.

This chain uses TRBV28 with TRBJ1-1, with D maybe TRBD1 (5 bases). This CDR3 is built from 11 residues. Germline CDR1 and CDR2: MDHEN and SYDVKM. The V end was cut by 5 bases, the J end by 8 bases, with 9 bases between. The CDR3: CASSPRGEAFF. In nucleotides, the CDR3 is TGTGCCAGCAGTCCCCGGGGGGAAGCTTTCTTT.

J is TRBJ1-1 and V is TRBV2; D perhaps matches TRBD1 (5 bases). In germline, CDR1 is SNHLY, CDR2 FYNNEI. V was pared by 4 bases and J by 5 bases, with 8 bases between. CDR3 length equals 12 residues. CDR3 sequence reads: CASSVRETEAFF. DNA of the CDR3: TGTGCCAGCAGTGTCAGGGAAACTGAAGCTTTCTTT.

The rearrangement joins TRBV7-2 to TRBJ2-1, with TRBD1 as a possible D gene (6 bases). The length of the CDR3 is 13 residues. Germline-derived CDR1 and CDR2 are SGHTA and FQGNSA. With 3 bases removed from V and 12 bases from J, the gap between germline ends came to 15 bases. The CDR3 DNA sequence: TGTGCCAGCAGCTTGACCAGGACAGAAGGGCAGTTCTTC. It is translated as CASSLTRTEGQFF.

The chain has TRBV14 and TRBJ1-5; D gene uncertain. The CDR3 spans 12 residues. V shed 1 base and J shed 11 bases, with 9 bases lying between them. From germline, CDR1 is SGHDN and CDR2 FVKESK. In DNA, the CDR3 is TGTGCCAGCAGCCAAGTGAACGGGGCCCAGCATTTT. Translating gives CASSQVNGAQHF.

The chain has TRBV24-1 and TRBJ2-7; a possible D gene is TRBD1 (6 bases). V lost 7 bases and J 2 bases, leaving 23 bases between the germline ends. The germline V gene has CDR1 KGHDR and CDR2 SFDVKD. The CDR3 spans 17 residues. This CDR3 is CATRPKNRDTGPYEQYF. CDR3 DNA sequence: TGTGCCACCAGACCCAAAAACCGGGACACAGGTCCCTACGAGCAGTACTTC.

The rearrangement uses TRBV9 and TRBJ2-5; 14 nucleotides align to TRBD2. CDR3 length: 16 residues. The V gene end was trimmed by 9 bases and the J gene end by 4 bases; junction bases not matched to a gene: 11. The germline V gene encodes CDR1 SGDLS and CDR2 YYNGEE. The CDR3 region has the DNA TGTGCCACCAACGACCGGGGACTAGCGGGAGTAGAGACCCAGTACTTC. Amino acid sequence: CATNDRGLAGVETQYF.

The rearrangement uses TRBV7-2 and TRBJ1-5; D is unclear. The CDR3 totals 14 residues. CDR1 is SGHTA, CDR2 FQGNSA, per germline. V gave up 5 bases and J gave up 3 bases, with 11 bases separating them. The CDR3 region has the DNA TGTGCCAGCAGCCCCTCGAGTCTCAATCAGCCCCAGCATTTT. It specifies CASSPSSLNQPQHF.

The chain joins TRBV7-3 to TRBJ2-1, with TRBD1 matching over 8 bases. Germline loops: CDR1 SGHTA, CDR2 FQGTGA. This CDR3 comprises 14 residues. J was trimmed by 7 bases and V by 5 bases; bases with no gene match: 7. CDR3 coding DNA: TGTGCCAGCAGCCCCCCAGGGGGCTGGAATGAGCAGTTCTTC. It specifies CASSPPGGWNEQFF.

This clone was picked up a small number of times. The chain uses TRBV6-2 or TRBV6-3 and TRBJ1-5, with 7 bases fitting TRBD1. After removal of 6 bases from V and 5 bases from J, the junction contained 19 bases not matched to a gene. Germline assignment: CDR1 MNHEY and CDR2 SVGEGT. The CDR3 is 18 amino acids. CDR3 amino acids: CASSSDRALLRRYQPQHF. The CDR3 DNA reads TGTGCCAGCAGCTCCGACAGGGCTCTCCTTAGGCGGTATCAGCCCCAGCATTTT.

The genes are TRBV27 and TRBJ1-2, with D unresolved. Germline loops: CDR1 MNHEY, CDR2 SMNVEV (reference sequence). There are 16 residues in the CDR3. Trimming took off 1 base at V and 4 bases at J, with 16 bases between the two ends. The CDR3 sequence: CASSLFAMGVSYGYTF. DNA of the CDR3: TGTGCCAGCAGTTTATTTGCAATGGGAGTCTCCTATGGCTACACCTTC.

The gene calls are TRBV5-1 and TRBJ2-5, with 8 bases fitting TRBD1. The CDR3 length is 15 residues. Losses at the gene ends were 2 bases for V and 5 bases for J; bases not matched to a gene: 8. Germline loops: CDR1 SGHRS, CDR2 YFSETQ. CDR3 protein: CASSFQGRGQETQYF. The CDR3 DNA reads as TGCGCCAGCAGCTTCCAAGGCAGGGGGCAGGAGACCCAGTACTTC.

The J gene is TRBJ1-5, the V gene TRBV27, with unresolved D. This CDR3 is 10 amino acids long. V was cut by 10 bases and J by 4 bases, with 5 bases left in between. Germline V lookup: CDR1 MNHEY, CDR2 SMNVEV (reference sequence). CDR3 sequence: CANTNQPQHF. In nucleotides, the CDR3 is TGTGCCAACACGAATCAGCCCCAGCATTTT.

The chain joins TRBV5-1 to TRBJ1-1; TRBD1 aligns across 8 bases. V shed 0 bases, J shed 3 bases, and the junction held 4 bases outside the gene matches. The CDR3 has 15 amino acids. CDR1 and CDR2 from the germline V gene are SGHRS and YFSETQ. CDR3 amino acids: CASSLAGQGHTEAFF. In DNA form, the CDR3 reads TGCGCCAGCAGCTTGGCAGGACAGGGCCACACTGAAGCTTTCTTT.

The V call is TRBV7-8, the J call TRBJ2-1; 7 bases fit TRBD2. Germline CDR1 and CDR2: SGHVS and FQNEAQ. The CDR3 consists of 14 residues. J gave up 7 bases and V 2 bases, and 5 bases lay outside the gene matches. The CDR3 coding sequence is TGTGCCAGCAGCTTATCTAGCGGAGGAAATGAGCAGTTCTTC. This codes for CASSLSSGGNEQFF.

CDR3 coding DNA: TGTGCCAGCCGACCCTCCACGGGGGGACCTGAAGCTTTCTTT. It translates to CASRPSTGGPEAFF. V is TRBV6-6 and J is TRBJ1-1; TRBD1 might be the D (5 bases). CDR3 size: 14 residues. Deletions cut 8 bases from V and 6 bases from J, with 19 bases between. Germline CDR1 and CDR2: MNHNY and SVGAGI (reference sequence).

The rearrangement links TRBV5-5 to TRBJ1-1, with TRBD1 identical over 12 bases. The CDR3 spans 14 residues. Germline trimming cut 4 bases from V and 10 bases from J; bases unmatched to any gene: 8. The germline V gene encodes CDR1 SGHKS and CDR2 YYEKEE (reference sequence). CDR3 nucleotide sequence: TGTGCCAGCAGCCGACCTCCGGGACAGGGGGCAGCTTTCTTT. Encoded protein: CASSRPPGQGAAFF.

The rearrangement uses TRBV12-2 and TRBJ2-7; whether TRBD1, the table's D call, matches the DNA was not checked. TRBV12-2 is a documented pseudogene. This CDR3 has 11 amino acids. The CDR3 loop reads CASRSVYEQYF. As DNA, the CDR3 is TGTGCAAGTCGCTCAGTTTACGAGCAGTACTTC.

This clone was seen a handful of times. The V and J genes are TRBV10-3 and TRBJ2-7; a weak D match, TRBD2 (7 bases). Germline CDR1 is ENHRY and CDR2 is SYGVKD. Trimming took off 3 bases at V and 5 bases at J, with 11 bases between the two ends. The CDR3 extends over 13 amino acids. CDR3 sequence: CAISDGGLDEQYF. The CDR3 bases are TGTGCCATCAGTGACGGGGGGCTCGACGAGCAGTACTTC.

This clone has a handful of counts. The chain is built from TRBV29-1 and TRBJ1-1; a possible D gene is TRBD1 (6 bases). CDR3 size: 10 residues. V was cut by 6 bases and J by 6 bases, with 8 bases left in between. Germline CDR1 SQVTM, CDR2 ANQGSEA. This CDR3 reads CSVGTSEAFF. CDR3 nucleotides: TGCAGCGTGGGGACATCTGAAGCTTTCTTT.